Sequencing of this T cell receptor beta chain was carried out in a study of graft-versus-host responses after intestinal transplantation. For the study at large: Recipients had transplants, and these were multivisceral, liver-intestinal, or isolated intestinal. Among the recipients, all got anti-thymocyte globulin induction and then tacrolimus and steroids for around 3 years. Study findings and constraints: Graft-donor T cell macrochimerism in patients accompanied high graft-versus-host to host-versus-graft clonal ratios in allografts.

The germline V gene has CDR1 SQVTM and CDR2 ANQGSEA. The CDR3 sequence is 13 residues long. The V end was cut by 5 bases, the J end by 7 bases, with 14 bases between. Method: immunoSEQ multiplex PCR; TCRdb's copy keeps in-frame clones and lacks some. The sample has some 130,000 clones; 90% to 95% are singletons. As regards this clone: Its specificity is not known.

Sequences were derived from unstimulated CD4+ T cells sorted from spleen or lymph node cells, sampled before intestinal transplant. The J gene is TRBJ1-4, the V gene TRBV29-1; no clear D. The TCR sequence derives from a human donor who received an intestinal transplant. As DNA, the CDR3 is TGCAGCGTTTCCCCGGCCCCGGGTGAAAAACTGTTTTTT. It yields the protein CSVSPAPGEKLFF.